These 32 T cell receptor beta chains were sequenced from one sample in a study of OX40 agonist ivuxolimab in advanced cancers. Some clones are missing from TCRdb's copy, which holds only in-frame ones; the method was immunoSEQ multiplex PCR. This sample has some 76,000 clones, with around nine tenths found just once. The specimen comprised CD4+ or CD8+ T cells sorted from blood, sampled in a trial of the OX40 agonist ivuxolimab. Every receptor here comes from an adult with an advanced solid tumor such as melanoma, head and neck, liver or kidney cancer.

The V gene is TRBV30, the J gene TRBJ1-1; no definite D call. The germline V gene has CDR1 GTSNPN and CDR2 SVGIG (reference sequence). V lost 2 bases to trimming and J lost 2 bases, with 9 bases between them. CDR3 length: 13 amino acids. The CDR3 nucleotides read TGTGCCTGGAGTATCGGTGGTAACACTGAAGCTTTCTTT. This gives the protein CAWSIGGNTEAFF. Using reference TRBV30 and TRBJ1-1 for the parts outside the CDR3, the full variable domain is SQTIHQWPATLVQPVGSPLSLECTVEGTSNPNLYWYRQAAGRGLQLLFYSVGIGQISSEVPQNLSASRPQDRQFILSSKKLLLSDSGFYLCAWSIGGNTEAFFGQGTRLTVV.

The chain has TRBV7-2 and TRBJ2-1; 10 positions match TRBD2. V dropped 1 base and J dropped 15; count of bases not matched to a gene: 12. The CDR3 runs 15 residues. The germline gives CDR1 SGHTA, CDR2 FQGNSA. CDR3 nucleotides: TGTGCCAGCAGCTTAGGTTTAGCGGGAGGCTACGTGGTGTTCTTC. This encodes CASSLGLAGGYVVFF.

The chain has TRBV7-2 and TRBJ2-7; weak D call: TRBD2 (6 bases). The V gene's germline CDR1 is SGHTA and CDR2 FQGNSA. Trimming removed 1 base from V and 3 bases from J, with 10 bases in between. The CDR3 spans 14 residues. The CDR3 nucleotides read TGTGCCAGCAGCTTAGTGGCCGGGGGCTACGAGCAGTACTTC. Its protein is CASSLVAGGYEQYF.

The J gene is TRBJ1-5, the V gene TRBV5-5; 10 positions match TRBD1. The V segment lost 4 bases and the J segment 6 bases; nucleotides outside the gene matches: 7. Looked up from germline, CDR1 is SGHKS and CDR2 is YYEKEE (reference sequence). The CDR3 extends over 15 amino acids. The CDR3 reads CASSLGTGAGQPQHF. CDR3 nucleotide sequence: TGTGCCAGCAGCCTGGGGACAGGGGCCGGTCAGCCCCAGCATTTT. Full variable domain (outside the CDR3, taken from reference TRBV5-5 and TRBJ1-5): DAGVTQSPTHLIKTRGQQVTLRCSPISGHKSVSWYQQVLGQGPQFIFQYYEKEERGRGNFPDRFSARQFPNYSSELNVNALLLGDSALYLCASSLGTGAGQPQHFGDGTRLSIL.

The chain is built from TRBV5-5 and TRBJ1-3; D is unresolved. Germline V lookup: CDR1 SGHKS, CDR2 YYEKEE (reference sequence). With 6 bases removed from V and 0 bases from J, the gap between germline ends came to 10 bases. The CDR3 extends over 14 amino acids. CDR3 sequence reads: CASTPTSSGNTIYF. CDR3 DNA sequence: TGTGCCAGCACCCCTACAAGCTCTGGAAACACCATATATTTT. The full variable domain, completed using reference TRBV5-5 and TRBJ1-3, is DAGVTQSPTHLIKTRGQQVTLRCSPISGHKSVSWYQQVLGQGPQFIFQYYEKEERGRGNFPDRFSARQFPNYSSELNVNALLLGDSALYLCASTPTSSGNTIYFGEGSWLTVV.

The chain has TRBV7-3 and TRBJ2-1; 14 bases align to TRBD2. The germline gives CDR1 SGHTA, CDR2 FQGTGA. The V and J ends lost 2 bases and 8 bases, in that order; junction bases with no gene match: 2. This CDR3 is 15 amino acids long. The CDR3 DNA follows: TGTGCCAGCAGCTTAGGACTAGCGGGAGGATATGAGCAGTTCTTC. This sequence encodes CASSLGLAGGYEQFF.

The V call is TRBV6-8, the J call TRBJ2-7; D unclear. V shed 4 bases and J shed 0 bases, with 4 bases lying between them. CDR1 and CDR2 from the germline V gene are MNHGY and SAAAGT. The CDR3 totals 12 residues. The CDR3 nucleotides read TGTGCCAGCAGTTTGACCTCCTACGAGCAGTACTTC. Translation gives CASSLTSYEQYF.

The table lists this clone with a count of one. The CDR3 nucleotides are TGTGCCAGCAGCCGTGATGGGGGTGTAGGCGGCTACACCTTC. It translates to CASSRDGGVGGYTF. This rearrangement joins TRBV6-5 to TRBJ1-2; TRBD1 might be the D (5 bases). Germline V lookup: CDR1 MNHEY, CDR2 SVGAGI. There are 14 residues in the CDR3. V gave up 6 bases and J gave up 8 bases, with 19 bases separating them.

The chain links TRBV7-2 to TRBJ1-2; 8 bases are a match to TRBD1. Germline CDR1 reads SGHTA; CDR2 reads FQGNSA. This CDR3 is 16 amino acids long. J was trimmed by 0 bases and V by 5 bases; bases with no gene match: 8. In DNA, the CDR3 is TGTGCCAGCAGCCCGCAGACAGGGGCTACTAACTATGGCTACACCTTC. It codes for CASSPQTGATNYGYTF.

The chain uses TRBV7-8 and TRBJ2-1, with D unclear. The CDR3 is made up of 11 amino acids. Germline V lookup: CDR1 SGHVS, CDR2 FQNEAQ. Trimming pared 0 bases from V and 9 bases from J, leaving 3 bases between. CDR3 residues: CASSLATEQFF. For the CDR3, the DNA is TGTGCCAGCAGCTTAGCCACTGAGCAGTTCTTC.

The CDR3 loop is CASSTQGGAGNTIYF. The CDR3 DNA follows: TGTGCCAGCAGCACTCAGGGGGGTGCTGGAAACACCATATATTTT. The chain is built from TRBV11-2 and TRBJ1-3; 7 nucleotides line up with TRBD1. Germline lookup yields CDR1 SGHAT and CDR2 FQNNGV. The CDR3 has 15 residues. Trimming cost V 5 bases and J 2 bases; bases outside gene matches: 6.

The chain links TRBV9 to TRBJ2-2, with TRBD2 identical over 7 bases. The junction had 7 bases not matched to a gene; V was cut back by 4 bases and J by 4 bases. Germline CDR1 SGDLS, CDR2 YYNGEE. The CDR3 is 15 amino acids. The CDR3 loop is CASSRGGTGTGELFF. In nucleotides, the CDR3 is TGTGCCAGCAGCCGCGGGGGTACGGGCACCGGGGAGCTGTTTTTT.

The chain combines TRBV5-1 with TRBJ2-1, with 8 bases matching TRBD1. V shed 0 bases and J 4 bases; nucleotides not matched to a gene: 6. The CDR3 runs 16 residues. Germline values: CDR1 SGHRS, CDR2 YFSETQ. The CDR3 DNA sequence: TGCGCCAGCAGCTTGGCGCCCCAGGGGGCTTACAATGAGCAGTTCTTC. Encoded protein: CASSLAPQGAYNEQFF.

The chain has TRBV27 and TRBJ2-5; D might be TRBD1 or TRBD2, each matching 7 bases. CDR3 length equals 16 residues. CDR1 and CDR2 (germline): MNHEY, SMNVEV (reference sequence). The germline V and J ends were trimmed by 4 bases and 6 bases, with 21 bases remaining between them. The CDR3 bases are TGTGCCAGCAGTTCCACAGGGGCAGCGGGAATTAAGACCCAGTACTTC. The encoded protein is CASSSTGAAGIKTQYF.

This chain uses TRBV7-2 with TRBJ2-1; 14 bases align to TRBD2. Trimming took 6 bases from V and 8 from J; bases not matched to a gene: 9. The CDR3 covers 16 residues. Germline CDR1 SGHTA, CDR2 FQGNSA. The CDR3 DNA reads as TGTGCCAGCAGATCGAGGGGACTAGCGGGAGTCGATGAGCAGTTCTTC. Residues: CASRSRGLAGVDEQFF.

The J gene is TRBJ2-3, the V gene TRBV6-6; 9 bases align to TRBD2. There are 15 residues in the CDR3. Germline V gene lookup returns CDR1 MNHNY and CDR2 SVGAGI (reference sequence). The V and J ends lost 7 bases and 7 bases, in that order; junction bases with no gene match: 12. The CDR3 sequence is CASTHLSGRAYTQYF. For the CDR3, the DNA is TGTGCCAGCACCCACCTTAGCGGGAGAGCGTATACGCAGTATTTT.

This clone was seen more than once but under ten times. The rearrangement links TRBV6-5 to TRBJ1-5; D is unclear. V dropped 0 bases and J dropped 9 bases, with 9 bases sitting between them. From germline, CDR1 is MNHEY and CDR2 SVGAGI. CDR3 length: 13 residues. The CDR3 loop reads CASSYSRGGPQHF. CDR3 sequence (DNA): TGTGCCAGCAGTTACTCGAGAGGAGGGCCCCAGCATTTT.

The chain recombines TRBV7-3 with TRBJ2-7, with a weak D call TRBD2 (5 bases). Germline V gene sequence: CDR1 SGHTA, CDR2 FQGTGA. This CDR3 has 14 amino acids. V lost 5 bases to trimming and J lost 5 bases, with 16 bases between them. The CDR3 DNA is TGTGCCAGCAGCCCCACGAGGGTTAGGGACGAGCAGTACTTC. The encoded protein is CASSPTRVRDEQYF.

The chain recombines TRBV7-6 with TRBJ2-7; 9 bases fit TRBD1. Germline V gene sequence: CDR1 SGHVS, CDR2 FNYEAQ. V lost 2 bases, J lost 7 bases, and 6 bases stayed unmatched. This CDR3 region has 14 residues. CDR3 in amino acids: CASSLWGQGGEQYF. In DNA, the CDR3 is TGTGCCAGCAGCTTATGGGGACAGGGTGGGGAGCAGTACTTC.

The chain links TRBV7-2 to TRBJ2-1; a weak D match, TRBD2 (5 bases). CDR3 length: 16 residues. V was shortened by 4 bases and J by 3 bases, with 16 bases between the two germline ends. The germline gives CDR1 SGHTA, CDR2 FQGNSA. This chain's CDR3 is CASSSRAGPLYNEQFF. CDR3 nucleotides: TGTGCCAGCAGCTCTAGGGCGGGCCCTCTCTACAATGAGCAGTTCTTC.

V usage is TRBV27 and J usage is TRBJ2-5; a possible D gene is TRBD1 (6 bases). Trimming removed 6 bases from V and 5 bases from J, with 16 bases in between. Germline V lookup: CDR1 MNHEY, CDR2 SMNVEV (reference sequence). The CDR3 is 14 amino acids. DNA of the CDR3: TGTGCCAGCAGGTGGAGCAGGGGAGCTGAGACCCAGTACTTC. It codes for CASRWSRGAETQYF.

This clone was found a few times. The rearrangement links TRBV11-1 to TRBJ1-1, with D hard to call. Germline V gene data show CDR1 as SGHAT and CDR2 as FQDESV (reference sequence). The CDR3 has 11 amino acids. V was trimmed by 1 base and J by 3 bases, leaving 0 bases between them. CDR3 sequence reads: CASSLDTEAFF. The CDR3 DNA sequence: TGTGCCAGCAGCTTAGACACTGAAGCTTTCTTT. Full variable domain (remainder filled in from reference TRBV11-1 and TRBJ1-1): EAEVAQSPRYKITEKSQAVAFWCDPISGHATLYWYRQILGQGPELLVQFQDESVVDDSQLPKDRFSAERLKGVDSTLKIQPAELGDSAMYLCASSLDTEAFFGQGTRLTVV.

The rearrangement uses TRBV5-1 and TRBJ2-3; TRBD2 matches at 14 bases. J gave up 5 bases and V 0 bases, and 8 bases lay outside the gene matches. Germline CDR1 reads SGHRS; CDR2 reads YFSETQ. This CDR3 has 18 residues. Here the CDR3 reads CASSLGLAGGFREDTQYF. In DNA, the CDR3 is TGCGCCAGCAGCTTGGGACTAGCGGGGGGGTTCCGAGAAGATACGCAGTATTTT.

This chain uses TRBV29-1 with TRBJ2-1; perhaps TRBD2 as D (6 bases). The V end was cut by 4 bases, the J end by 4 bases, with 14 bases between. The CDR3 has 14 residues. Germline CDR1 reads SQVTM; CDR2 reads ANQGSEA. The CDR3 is CSVGSRGSYNEQFF. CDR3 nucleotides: TGCAGCGTTGGGTCCCGGGGGAGTTACAATGAGCAGTTCTTC.

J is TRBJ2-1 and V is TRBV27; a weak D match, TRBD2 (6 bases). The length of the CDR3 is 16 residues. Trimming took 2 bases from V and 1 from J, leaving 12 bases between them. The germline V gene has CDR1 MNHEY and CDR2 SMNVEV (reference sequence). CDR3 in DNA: TGTGCCAGCAGTTTAGGAGCCGGGAGATCCTACAATGAGCAGTTCTTC. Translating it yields CASSLGAGRSYNEQFF.

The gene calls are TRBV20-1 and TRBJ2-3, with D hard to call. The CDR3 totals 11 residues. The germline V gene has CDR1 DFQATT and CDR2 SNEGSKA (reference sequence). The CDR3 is CSGPWQNTQYF. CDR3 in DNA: TGCAGCGGCCCGTGGCAAAATACGCAGTATTTT.

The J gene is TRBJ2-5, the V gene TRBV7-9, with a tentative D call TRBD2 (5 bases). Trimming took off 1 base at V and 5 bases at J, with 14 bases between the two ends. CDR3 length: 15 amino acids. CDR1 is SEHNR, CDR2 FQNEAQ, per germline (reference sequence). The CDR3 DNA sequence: TGTGCCAGCAGCTTAGGCCAGGCTAGCCATGAGACCCAGTACTTC. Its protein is CASSLGQASHETQYF.

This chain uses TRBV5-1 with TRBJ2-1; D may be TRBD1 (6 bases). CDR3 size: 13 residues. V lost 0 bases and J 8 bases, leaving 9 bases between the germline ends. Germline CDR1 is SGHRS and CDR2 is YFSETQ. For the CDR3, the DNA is TGCGCCAGCAGCTTGGCAGGGGACGATGAGCAGTTCTTC. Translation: CASSLAGDDEQFF. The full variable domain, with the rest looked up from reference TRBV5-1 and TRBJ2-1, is KAGVTQTPRYLIKTRGQQVTLSCSPISGHRSVSWYQQTPGQGLQFLFEYFSETQRNKGNFPGRFSGRQFSNSRSEMNVSTLELGDSALYLCASSLAGDDEQFFGPGTRLTVL.

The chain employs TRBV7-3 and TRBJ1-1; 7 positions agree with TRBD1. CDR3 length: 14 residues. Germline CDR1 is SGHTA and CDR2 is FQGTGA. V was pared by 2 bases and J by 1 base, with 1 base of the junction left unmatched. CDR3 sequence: CASSLQGGNTEAFF. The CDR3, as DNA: TGTGCCAGCAGCTTACAGGGGGGGAACACTGAAGCTTTCTTT.

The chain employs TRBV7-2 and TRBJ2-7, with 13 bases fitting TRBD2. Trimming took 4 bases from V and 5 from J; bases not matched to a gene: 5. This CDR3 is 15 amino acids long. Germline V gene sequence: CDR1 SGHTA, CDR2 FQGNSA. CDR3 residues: CASSWGLAGTNEQYF. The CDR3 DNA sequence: TGTGCCAGCAGCTGGGGACTAGCGGGGACCAACGAGCAGTACTTC.

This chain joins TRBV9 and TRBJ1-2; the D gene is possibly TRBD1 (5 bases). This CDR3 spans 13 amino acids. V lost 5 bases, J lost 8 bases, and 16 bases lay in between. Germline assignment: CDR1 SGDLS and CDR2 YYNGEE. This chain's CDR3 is CASRDPGSHGYTF. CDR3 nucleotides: TGTGCCAGCAGGGACCCAGGGTCTCACGGCTACACCTTC. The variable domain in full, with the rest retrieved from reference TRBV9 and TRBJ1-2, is DSGVTQTPKHLITATGQRVTLRCSPRSGDLSVYWYQQSLDQGLQFLIQYYNGEERAKGNILERFSAQQFPDLHSELNLSSLELGDSALYFCASRDPGSHGYTFGSGTRLTVV.

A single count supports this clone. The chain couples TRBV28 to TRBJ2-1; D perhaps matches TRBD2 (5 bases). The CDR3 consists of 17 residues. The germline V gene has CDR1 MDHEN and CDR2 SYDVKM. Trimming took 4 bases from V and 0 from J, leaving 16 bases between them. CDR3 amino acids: CASSSNQGGGSYNEQFF. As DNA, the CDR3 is TGTGCCAGCAGTTCAAACCAAGGCGGAGGCTCCTACAATGAGCAGTTCTTC.